This T cell receptor beta chain was identified during a study of blood T cell repertoires in COVID-19. Study in general: PBMCs, B-cell-depleted T cells, or T cells were the source of the cDNA or gDNA that made up the material.

Original analysis: Amplified reference gene primers provided the basis for estimating nucleated cell counts. The protocol was immunoSEQ multiplex PCR, while the TCRdb copy is restricted to in-frame clones and leaves out a portion. D and trimming were read from the DNA, whereas the V and J calls and clone size are those reported in that table. The sample carries approximately 11,000 clones, 70% to 90% recorded once. This CDR3 spans 14 amino acids. After removal of 10 bases from V and 3 bases from J, the junction contained 8 bases not matched to a gene. Germline CDR1 and CDR2: MNHEY and SVGAGI. The receptor was derived from a woman in her fifties or sixties with active COVID-19. The V gene is TRBV6-5, the J gene TRBJ2-7; 11 nucleotides line up with TRBD2. The material sequenced was peripheral blood. The CDR3 DNA is TGTGCCACCTCACTAGCGGGAGTCCTCTACGAGCAGTACTTC. Residues: CATSLAGVLYEQYF.